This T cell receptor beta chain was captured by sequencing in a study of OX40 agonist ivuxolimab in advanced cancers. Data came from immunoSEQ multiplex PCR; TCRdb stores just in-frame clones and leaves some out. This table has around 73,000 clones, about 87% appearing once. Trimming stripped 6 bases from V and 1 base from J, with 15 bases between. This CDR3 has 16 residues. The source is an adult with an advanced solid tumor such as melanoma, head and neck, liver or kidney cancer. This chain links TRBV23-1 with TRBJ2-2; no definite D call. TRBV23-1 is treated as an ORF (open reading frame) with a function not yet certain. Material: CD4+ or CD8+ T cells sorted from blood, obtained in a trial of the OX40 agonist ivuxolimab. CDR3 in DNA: TGCGCCAGCAGGTACAGACTGGCTGGGAACACCGGGGAGCTGTTTTTT. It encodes CASRYRLAGNTGELFF.